This T cell receptor beta chain was documented in a study of beta chain features in type 1 diabetes. Findings and limits, study-wide: Type 1 diabetes patients showed a moderate but significant shortening of TCRB CDR3s in all four CD4+ subsets.

CDR3 length: 12 amino acids. V was cut by 8 bases and J by 0 bases, with 4 bases left in between. Germline CDR1 and CDR2: SNHLY and FYNNEI. This clone was picked up a small number of times. Its target is unknown. Of the isolated RNA, all was reverse transcribed, and so the sequenced material was expressed TCRB transcripts. Reads from naive, central memory and regulatory T cell samples averaged roughly 3.6 million. Data came from immunoSEQ multiplex PCR; TCRdb stores just in-frame clones and leaves some out. This repertoire shows 350,000 to 450,000 clones, over 9.5% found once; its top ten account for around 0.0099%.

The specimen was naive CD4+ T cells from blood. V gene TRBV2 combines with J gene TRBJ2-2; D is undetermined. This sequence was found in a woman younger than 30 with type 1 diabetes. As DNA, the CDR3 is TGTGCCAGCTCCGCGAACACCGGGGAGCTGTTTTTT. Amino acid sequence: CASSANTGELFF.